These T cell receptor beta chains were read from a single sample in a study of blood T cell repertoires in COVID-19. The table came from immunoSEQ multiplex PCR; TCRdb's copy has only in-frame clones and leaves some out. The data hold hundreds of thousands of clones, with around 78% observed a single time. The specimen sequenced was peripheral blood. The receptors were sampled from a woman in her 70s with active or convalescent COVID-19. The CDR3 runs from the conserved cysteine through the conserved F or W.

v_call	j_call	cdr3_aa
TRBV19	TRBJ1-1	CASSIPTGSNTEAFF
TRBV5-1	TRBJ1-6	CASSLDLYSPLHF
TRBV27	TRBJ1-6	CASSHRHPSYNSPLHF
TRBV3-1/TRBV3-2	TRBJ2-7	CASSLLYEQYF
TRBV3-1/TRBV3-2	TRBJ1-1	CASSLLRGLNTEAFF
TRBV6-1	TRBJ2-1	CASSEALREPYNEQFF
TRBV19	TRBJ2-5	CASRPRGSETQYF
TRBV10-3	TRBJ1-2	CAIRTQGVTGYTF
TRBV7-2	TRBJ1-2	CASSLGRENYGYTF
TRBV9	TRBJ1-1	CASSPRDRAEAFF
TRBV5-1	TRBJ2-1	CASSLASLATNEQFF
TRBV7-6	TRBJ1-4	CASSHGQGGEKLFF
TRBV7-2	TRBJ2-5	CASSQRAGQGVSTQYF
TRBV28	TRBJ1-3	CASSYTGTFGNTIYF
TRBV18	TRBJ2-6	CASSRQTFPSGANVLTF
TRBV18	TRBJ2-1	CASSPGQDNEQFF
TRBV18	TRBJ2-2	CASSPPKAGGLLGELFF
TRBV19	TRBJ2-2	CASTPGRESLVGELFF
TRBV5-4	TRBJ2-3	CASSQTSGRAFTDTQYF
TRBV7-9	TRBJ2-2	CASSLLSGELFF
TRBV9	TRBJ1-2	CASSADPGGAGGYTF
TRBV25-1	TRBJ2-3	CASSGTGTDTQYF
TRBV5-4	TRBJ2-1	CASSLASGGVNEQFF
TRBV3-1/TRBV3-2	TRBJ2-3	CASSHGPHTDTQYF
TRBV6-5	TRBJ2-2	CALRDRGGSGELFF
TRBV5-8	TRBJ2-4	CASSTSGTNKNIQYF
TRBV6-2/TRBV6-3	TRBJ2-2	CASSYVGLSTGELFF
TRBV5-1	TRBJ2-3	CASSPNEGTDTQYF
TRBV11-2	TRBJ1-3	CASRRPGRQGDTIYF
TRBV5-1	TRBJ2-7	CASSLEPGTGIYEQYF
TRBV7-8	TRBJ1-1	CASSRGQVYEAFF
TRBV2	TRBJ1-2	CASSEGQTSYGYTF
TRBV30	TRBJ1-1	CACGGMNTEAFF
TRBV5-1	TRBJ2-1	CASSLGGTSYNEQFF
TRBV5-1	TRBJ1-1	CASSSSGQLNTEAFF
TRBV5-1	TRBJ2-5	CASSPGAMQETQYF
TRBV11-2	TRBJ1-1	CASTKTGFEAFF
TRBV6-5	TRBJ2-7	CASTRQGGRAYEQYF
TRBV6-2/TRBV6-3	TRBJ2-5	CASSPARGVKGTQYF
TRBV3-1/TRBV3-2	TRBJ2-7	CASSQNSGGAYEQYF
TRBV5-1	TRBJ1-1	CASSLIPSEGVTEAFF
TRBV5-1	TRBJ2-5	CASSLVADQETQYF
TRBV5-4	TRBJ1-2	CASSLDRSYGYTF
TRBV10-3	TRBJ2-7	CAIGGSSYEQYF
TRBV12-5	TRBJ2-3	CASGLAGHTDTQYF
TRBV27	TRBJ2-1	CASSLSGQGAYYNEQFF
TRBV5-4	TRBJ2-1	CASSLVLREANEQFF
TRBV5-1	TRBJ2-1	CASSLGLAGSVNEQFF
TRBV9	TRBJ2-1	CASSVELAAYNEQFF
TRBV6-6	TRBJ2-1	CASSGLAGGNEQFF